The 21 T cell receptor beta chains below come from one sample, sequenced in a study of T cell changes during pregnancy in multiple sclerosis (dated 2019 in TCRdb). Library construction relied on the immunoSEQ multiplex PCR assay. As stored in TCRdb, this immuneACCESS dataset retains in-frame rearrangements with V and J assigned. A fraction of the clones does not appear; measured against another copy, unresolved V genes explain less than half of the discrepancy, and the remainder lacks a known reason. The sample has about 48,000 clones on record, roughly 92% of them singletons. Around 0.9% of the sample is held by the ten biggest clonotypes. Here the sequenced sample was CD4+ T cells from peripheral blood mononuclear cells, taken in the second trimester of pregnancy. All receptors come from a female donor in good health, enrolled as a control in a pregnancy study.

V and J are TRBV5-1 and TRBJ1-1, with D perhaps TRBD1 (5 bases). CDR3 length: 14 amino acids. In germline, CDR1 is SGHRS, CDR2 YFSETQ. The V gene lost 5 bases and the J gene lost 4 bases, with 15 bases spanning the gap. The CDR3 DNA follows: TGCGCCAGCAGTGTAAGCAGGGAGGGCACTGAAGCTTTCTTT. This encodes CASSVSREGTEAFF.

The chain links TRBV19 to TRBJ2-7; D possibly corresponds to TRBD2 (6 bases). V gave up 2 bases and J gave up 1 base, with 12 bases separating them. CDR3 length equals 15 residues. Per the germline V gene, CDR1 is LNHDA and CDR2 is SQIVND (reference sequence). CDR3 sequence (DNA): TGTGCCAGTAGTATAAGGCTAGCGTTGTCCTACGAGCAGTACTTC. Its protein is CASSIRLALSYEQYF.

J is TRBJ2-7 and V is TRBV6-1, with 10 positions matching TRBD1. CDR3 length: 16 amino acids. The germline V gene encodes CDR1 MNHNS and CDR2 SASEGT. V shed 3 bases and J 3 bases; nucleotides not matched to a gene: 8. CDR3 region: CASSEASTGGYYEQYF. The CDR3 DNA is TGTGCCAGCAGTGAGGCTTCGACAGGGGGCTACTACGAGCAGTACTTC.

The chain has TRBV7-3 and TRBJ2-3, with a tentative D call TRBD1 (5 bases). Deletions cut 7 bases from V and 5 bases from J, with 10 bases between. The length of the CDR3 is 12 residues. Per germline, CDR1 SGHTA and CDR2 FQGTGA. CDR3 sequence reads: CASNPQGDTQYF. CDR3 sequence (DNA): TGTGCCAGCAACCCCCAGGGAGATACGCAGTATTTT.

CDR3 nucleotides: TGTGCCAGCTCGGCCGGGACTATCACAGATACGCAGTATTTT. Protein: CASSAGTITDTQYF. The chain is built from TRBV18 and TRBJ2-3, with TRBD2 identical over 7 bases. CDR1 is KGHSH and CDR2 is LQKENI in the germline V gene. The V segment lost 6 bases and the J segment 2 bases; nucleotides outside the gene matches: 5. CDR3 length: 14 residues.

The chain is built from TRBV27 and TRBJ1-5; 7 positions agree with TRBD1. In germline, CDR1 is MNHEY, CDR2 SMNVEV (reference sequence). The CDR3 contains 22 residues. V lost 3 bases to trimming and J lost 9 bases; unmatched junction nucleotides: 32. The CDR3 DNA is TGTGCCAGCAGTTTTGAACCACCTGGGGGTCGGAAGGCGACAGGGCCGACATGGCCCCAGCATTTT. As protein: CASSFEPPGGRKATGPTWPQHF.

The chain couples TRBV6-6 to TRBJ2-7; a weak D match, TRBD1 (5 bases). Trimming shortened V by 2 bases and J by 3 bases, and 17 bases separated the two germline ends. The CDR3 totals 16 residues. CDR1 and CDR2 from the germline V gene are MNHNY and SVGAGI (reference sequence). This chain's CDR3 is CASSYRPPRQHYEQYF. The CDR3 DNA sequence: TGTGCCAGCAGTTACCGACCTCCTCGACAGCACTACGAGCAGTACTTC.

By proportion, this clone is medium-sized. The V and J genes are TRBV9 and TRBJ2-2; no clear D gene. Deletions cut 7 bases from V and 0 bases from J, with 7 bases between. The CDR3 consists of 13 residues. Germline V gives CDR1 SGDLS, CDR2 YYNGEE. CDR3 nucleotides: TGTGCCAGCGGCCTTCCGAACACCGGGGAGCTGTTTTTT. It yields the protein CASGLPNTGELFF.

This rearrangement joins TRBV19 to TRBJ2-2, with 8 bases fitting TRBD1. The germline gives CDR1 LNHDA, CDR2 SQIVND (reference sequence). The CDR3 has 15 residues. V lost 7 bases, J lost 5 bases, and 9 bases stayed unmatched. The CDR3 DNA reads as TGTGCCAGTACCCCCGGGACAGGAGAAACCGGGGAGCTGTTTTTT. Protein product: CASTPGTGETGELFF.

The chain carries TRBV7-2 and TRBJ2-1, with D perhaps TRBD1 (6 bases). Trimming stripped 7 bases from V and 0 bases from J, with 13 bases between. CDR1 is SGHTA and CDR2 is FQGNSA in the germline V gene. The CDR3 totals 15 residues. The DNA for the CDR3 is TGTGCCAGCAACCCAGGGGCCCGCTCCTACAATGAGCAGTTCTTC. Translated, it gives CASNPGARSYNEQFF.

This clone came up a few times. This rearrangement joins TRBV2 to TRBJ1-2; TRBD1 matches 7 bases. The junction had 10 bases not matched to a gene; V was cut back by 7 bases and J by 8 bases. The CDR3 consists of 13 residues. Germline assignment: CDR1 SNHLY and CDR2 FYNNEI. CDR3 DNA: TGTGCCAGCATCGGACAGGTCTTCGGAGGCTACACCTTC. Its protein product is CASIGQVFGGYTF.

The chain is built from TRBV5-1 and TRBJ2-1; 16 bases match TRBD2. From germline, CDR1 is SGHRS and CDR2 YFSETQ. This CDR3 spans 15 amino acids. V trimming: 4 bases; J trimming: 9 bases; junction bases outside the gene matches: 4. The CDR3 DNA follows: TGCGCCAGCAGCGGGGGACTAGCGGGGGGGCTTGAGCAGTTCTTC. The encoded protein is CASSGGLAGGLEQFF. The full variable domain, with the rest looked up from reference TRBV5-1 and TRBJ2-1, is KAGVTQTPRYLIKTRGQQVTLSCSPISGHRSVSWYQQTPGQGLQFLFEYFSETQRNKGNFPGRFSGRQFSNSRSEMNVSTLELGDSALYLCASSGGLAGGLEQFFGPGTRLTVL.

The J gene is TRBJ2-1, the V gene TRBV5-1; the D gene is possibly TRBD1 (6 bases). V was pared by 5 bases and J by 10 bases, with 19 bases between. CDR1 and CDR2 from the germline V gene are SGHRS and YFSETQ. The CDR3 spans 14 residues. The CDR3 loop reads CASSPGQRILEQFF. The CDR3 coding sequence is TGCGCCAGCAGTCCTGGACAGAGGATTTTGGAGCAGTTCTTC.

This rearrangement joins TRBV6-5 to TRBJ2-1, with 9 bases identical to TRBD2. Germline CDR1 reads MNHEY; CDR2 reads SVGAGI. V shed 4 bases, J shed 5 bases, and the junction held 3 bases outside the gene matches. This CDR3 comprises 14 residues. CDR3 residues: CASSWRLADNEQFF. The CDR3, as DNA: TGTGCCAGCAGTTGGCGACTAGCGGACAATGAGCAGTTCTTC.

V and J are TRBV5-4 and TRBJ2-1; TRBD2 matches at 9 bases. The junction had 13 bases not matched to a gene; V was cut back by 4 bases and J by 8 bases. Per the germline V gene, CDR1 is SGHNT and CDR2 is YYREEE (reference sequence). This CDR3 has 16 residues. The DNA for the CDR3 is TGTGCCAGCAGCCCGGCCATCCCTAGCGGGATCTATGAGCAGTTCTTC. This codes for CASSPAIPSGIYEQFF. Full variable domain (missing parts from reference TRBV5-4 and TRBJ2-1): ETGVTQSPTHLIKTRGQQVTLRCSSQSGHNTVSWYQQALGQGPQFIFQYYREEENGRGNFPPRFSGLQFPNYSSELNVNALELDDSALYLCASSPAIPSGIYEQFFGPGTRLTVL.

The rearrangement links TRBV5-1 to TRBJ2-2; D perhaps matches TRBD1 (6 bases). Germline lookup yields CDR1 SGHRS and CDR2 YFSETQ. The length of the CDR3 is 14 residues. The V and J ends lost 6 bases and 5 bases respectively, with 14 bases between them. The CDR3 protein is CASKGWGRTGELFF. Written as DNA, the CDR3 is TGCGCCAGCAAGGGATGGGGGCGAACCGGGGAGCTGTTTTTT.

The chain joins TRBV11-2 to TRBJ2-1, with TRBD1 identical over 7 bases. The CDR3 length is 17 residues. V lost 0 bases to trimming and J lost 8 bases; unmatched junction nucleotides: 13. Germline-derived CDR1 and CDR2 are SGHAT and FQNNGV. CDR3 amino acids: CASSLDFKQGMVYEQFF. The CDR3 DNA follows: TGTGCCAGCAGCTTAGATTTCAAACAGGGGATGGTCTATGAGCAGTTCTTC.

This chain uses TRBV12-5 with TRBJ1-4, with D tentatively TRBD1 (6 bases). This CDR3 contains 14 residues. The ends were cut back, 3 bases at V and 7 bases at J, with 12 bases in the middle. CDR1 is LGHNT and CDR2 is FRNRAP in the germline V gene. CDR3 sequence: CASGLQGLSEKLFF. CDR3 DNA: TGTGCTAGTGGTTTACAGGGATTAAGTGAAAAACTGTTTTTT.

V and J are TRBV12-2 and TRBJ2-1; the table assigns TRBD2, which was not confirmed against the DNA. TRBV12-2 is an annotated pseudogene. The CDR3 runs to 16 residues. This chain's CDR3 is CASRSTTSGRFNEQFF. Written as DNA, the CDR3 is TGTGCAAGTCGCTCGACTACTAGCGGGAGGTTCAATGAGCAGTTCTTC.

This chain uses TRBV10-1 with TRBJ2-1; D is uncertain. The CDR3 spans 15 residues. V was shortened by 0 bases and J by 9 bases, with 15 bases between the two germline ends. In germline, CDR1 is WNHNN, CDR2 SYGVQD (reference sequence). The CDR3 is CASSESSQVGSEQFF. The CDR3 DNA follows: TGCGCCAGCAGTGAGTCGAGCCAGGTTGGAAGTGAGCAGTTCTTC.

The rearrangement links TRBV5-4 to TRBJ2-3; the match to TRBD2 covers 12 bases. Germline loops: CDR1 SGHNT, CDR2 YYREEE (reference sequence). Trimming took 4 bases from V and 4 from J; bases not matched to a gene: 7. The CDR3 consists of 16 residues. The CDR3 sequence is CASSTKLAGGSDTQYF. DNA for the CDR3: TGTGCCAGCAGCACCAAACTAGCGGGAGGTTCAGATACGCAGTATTTT.